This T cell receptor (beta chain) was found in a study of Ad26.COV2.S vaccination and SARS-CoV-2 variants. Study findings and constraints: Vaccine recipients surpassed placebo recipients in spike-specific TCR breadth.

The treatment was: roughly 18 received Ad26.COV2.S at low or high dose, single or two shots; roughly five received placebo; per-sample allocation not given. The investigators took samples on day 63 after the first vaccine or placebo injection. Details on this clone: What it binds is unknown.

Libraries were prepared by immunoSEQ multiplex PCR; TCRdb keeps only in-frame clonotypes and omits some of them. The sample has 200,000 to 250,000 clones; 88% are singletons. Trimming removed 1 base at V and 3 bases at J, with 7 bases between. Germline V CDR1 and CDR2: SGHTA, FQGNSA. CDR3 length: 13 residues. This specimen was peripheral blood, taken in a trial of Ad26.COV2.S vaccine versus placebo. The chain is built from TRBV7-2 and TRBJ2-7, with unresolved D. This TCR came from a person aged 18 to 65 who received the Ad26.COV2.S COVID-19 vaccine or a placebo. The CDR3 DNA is TGTGCCAGCAGCTTAGGGGTAGTCTACGAGCAGTACTTC. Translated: CASSLGVVYEQYF.